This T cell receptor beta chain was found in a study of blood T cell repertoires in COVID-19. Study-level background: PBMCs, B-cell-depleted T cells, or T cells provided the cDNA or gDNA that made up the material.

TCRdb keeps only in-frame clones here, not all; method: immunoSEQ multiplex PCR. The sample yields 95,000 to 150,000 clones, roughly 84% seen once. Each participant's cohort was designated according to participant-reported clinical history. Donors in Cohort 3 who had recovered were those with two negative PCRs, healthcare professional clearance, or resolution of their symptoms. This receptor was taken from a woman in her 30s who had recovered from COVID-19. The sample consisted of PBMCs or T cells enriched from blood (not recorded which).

The DNA of the CDR3 is TGTGCCAGCAGCCCTCTTGGGGCGTGGGGAAAACTGTTTTTT. Translated: CASSPLGAWGKLFF. This chain uses TRBV7-9 with TRBJ1-4, with D possibly matching TRBD1 (5 bases). The CDR3 consists of 14 residues. Trimming took off 5 bases at V and 10 bases at J, with 17 bases between the two ends. Germline CDR1 and CDR2: SEHNR and FQNEAQ (reference sequence).